A single sample gave rise to the 15 T cell receptor beta chains below, sequenced in a study of shared clonotypes between healthy human individuals (dated by TCRdb to about 2020). Receptors were amplified or captured by the immunoSEQ multiplex PCR assay. This immuneACCESS table, as held by TCRdb, lists in-frame sequences with V and J called but not all clones. Of the missing ones, under half trace to an unresolved V gene in checked studies; the others have no known cause. For this sample there are millions of clones; just over 90% appear just once. The ten largest clones add up to 0.14% of the sample. Sequenced input: naive CD4+ T cells sorted from blood. The cell subset or site label, read with the paper, signifies: CD45RA+ positively selected. The receptors come from a man aged 18 to 30 in good health.

The chain uses TRBV6-6 and TRBJ2-3; D is unresolved. Germline-derived CDR1 and CDR2 are MNHNY and SVGAGI (reference sequence). CDR3 length equals 15 residues. The V end lost 2 bases, the J end lost 1 base, and 10 bases lay between the germline ends. The CDR3 coding sequence is TGTGCCAGCAGTTACCAAACGCCCCGCACAGATACGCAGTATTTT. Translating gives CASSYQTPRTDTQYF.

The gene calls are TRBV19 and TRBJ2-4; possibly TRBD1 for D (6 bases). The CDR3 loop spans 15 amino acids. Germline assignment: CDR1 LNHDA and CDR2 SQIVND (reference sequence). The V and J ends lost 8 bases and 2 bases respectively, with 16 bases between them. For the CDR3, the DNA is TGTGCCAGTCGCCTGCAGGGGTTGTCCAAAAACATTCAGTACTTC. Encoded protein: CASRLQGLSKNIQYF.

This clone was counted a single time. The V and J genes are TRBV6-6 and TRBJ2-3, with D perhaps TRBD1 or TRBD2 (6 bases each). V was trimmed by 6 bases and J by 1 base, leaving 17 bases between them. The CDR3 is 16 residues long. Germline V gene sequence: CDR1 MNHNY, CDR2 SVGAGI (reference sequence). The CDR3 reads CASSPRGPGGTDTQYF. The CDR3 DNA sequence: TGTGCCAGCAGCCCTCGGGGGCCTGGGGGCACAGATACGCAGTATTTT.

The DNA of the CDR3 is TGTGCCAGCAGTGGAAAGACAGGGGCTTTGTTTAGCAATCAGCCCCAGCATTTT. This codes for CASSGKTGALFSNQPQHF. J is TRBJ1-5 and V is TRBV6-1; 8 positions match TRBD1. The CDR3 has 18 residues. The germline V gene encodes CDR1 MNHNS and CDR2 SASEGT. The J segment lost 0 bases and the V segment lost 4 bases, leaving 11 bases of the junction unmatched.

The chain combines TRBV28 with TRBJ1-2; D perhaps matches TRBD1 (6 bases). CDR3 length: 14 residues. The germline CDR1 and CDR2 sequences are MDHEN and SYDVKM. Trimming took off 7 bases at V and 3 bases at J, with 15 bases between the two ends. Here the CDR3 reads CASTQGQRDYGYTF. The CDR3 nucleotides are TGTGCCAGCACTCAAGGACAGCGCGACTATGGCTACACCTTC.

The chain links TRBV2 to TRBJ1-6, with D possibly being TRBD1 (5 bases). CDR3 size: 13 residues. CDR1 and CDR2 from the germline V gene are SNHLY and FYNNEI. V gave up 11 bases and J gave up 2 bases, with 10 bases separating them. CDR3 DNA: TGTGCCGGGCAGGGCACCTATAATTCACCCCTCCACTTT. This translates into CAGQGTYNSPLHF.

The rearrangement links TRBV4-1 to TRBJ2-1; D ambiguous. V was shortened by 0 bases and J by 2 bases, with 11 bases between the two germline ends. Germline CDR1 reads MGHRA; CDR2 reads YSYEKL. This CDR3 contains 16 residues. The CDR3 DNA follows: TGCGCCAGCAGCCAAGATAGGCTATCACCCTACAATGAGCAGTTCTTC. Protein product: CASSQDRLSPYNEQFF.

The chain uses TRBV6-1 and TRBJ1-2, with D perhaps TRBD1 (6 bases). The germline V gene encodes CDR1 MNHNS and CDR2 SASEGT. V gave up 4 bases and J gave up 4 bases, with 19 bases separating them. CDR3 length: 16 amino acids. CDR3 nucleotides: TGTGCCAGCAGTGTGACAGGTTCCTTCGGGGGCTATGGCTACACCTTC. It specifies CASSVTGSFGGYGYTF.

The rearrangement joins TRBV4-3 to TRBJ2-1, with 10 bases that match TRBD2. The CDR3 runs 15 residues. V was clipped by 0 bases and J by 5 bases; unmatched bases: 1. Germline CDR1 LGHNA, CDR2 YSLEER. CDR3 protein: CASSQEAGGNNEQFF. Written as DNA, the CDR3 is TGCGCCAGCAGCCAAGAAGCGGGAGGGAACAATGAGCAGTTCTTC.

This chain links TRBV5-1 with TRBJ1-2; D may be TRBD1 (5 bases). From germline, CDR1 is SGHRS and CDR2 YFSETQ. V was pared by 5 bases and J by 5 bases, with 16 bases between. This CDR3 comprises 14 residues. The DNA for the CDR3 is TGCGCCAGCAGTCTTTCGACAGATACTTATGGCTACACCTTC. Protein sequence: CASSLSTDTYGYTF.

This sequence joins TRBV10-1 and TRBJ2-7; perhaps TRBD2 as D (6 bases). Germline V CDR1 and CDR2: WNHNN, SYGVQD (reference sequence). This CDR3 contains 15 residues. V dropped 9 bases and J dropped 1 base, with 19 bases sitting between them. CDR3 coding DNA: TGCGCCAGTTCATCGACGGGAGCCAATTCCTACGAGCAGTACTTC. The encoded protein is CASSSTGANSYEQYF.

The chain recombines TRBV7-2 with TRBJ2-2; D may be TRBD1 (5 bases). V was trimmed by 1 base and J by 6 bases, leaving 9 bases between them. The CDR3 spans 14 residues. Germline assignment: CDR1 SGHTA and CDR2 FQGNSA. Here the CDR3 reads CASSLGQGPGELFF. In DNA form, the CDR3 reads TGTGCCAGCAGCTTAGGGCAGGGTCCCGGGGAGCTGTTTTTT. Based on the CDR3 plus reference TRBV7-2 and TRBJ2-2, the full variable domain is GAGVSQSPSNKVTEKGKDVELRCDPISGHTALYWYRQSLGQGLEFLIYFQGNSAPDKSGLPSDRFSAERTGGSVSTLTIQRTQQEDSAVYLCASSLGQGPGELFFGEGSRLTVL.

V is TRBV2 and J is TRBJ2-7, with D unresolved. There are 12 residues in the CDR3. Germline values: CDR1 SNHLY, CDR2 FYNNEI. Trimming stripped 7 bases from V and 3 bases from J, with 10 bases between. The CDR3 bases are TGTGCCAGCACCACCCTTTTCTACGAGCAGTACTTC. This sequence encodes CASTTLFYEQYF.

The genes are TRBV30 and TRBJ1-2; 7 nucleotides line up with TRBD1. CDR1 is GTSNPN, CDR2 SVGIG, per germline (reference sequence). This CDR3 comprises 13 residues. V lost 5 bases, J lost 7 bases, and 10 bases stayed unmatched. The CDR3 reads CAWRDSQGAGYTF. In DNA form, the CDR3 reads TGTGCCTGGCGGGACAGCCAAGGGGCTGGCTACACCTTC.

The chain is built from TRBV10-2 and TRBJ1-2, with a tentative D call TRBD1 (5 bases). The V gene's germline CDR1 is WSHSY and CDR2 SAAADI. The CDR3 length is 14 residues. V lost 3 bases and J lost 8, with 16 bases in between. Here the CDR3 reads CASSEGRGTGGYTF. In nucleotides, the CDR3 is TGCGCCAGCAGTGAAGGTCGAGGGACGGGCGGCTACACCTTC.